The 31 T cell receptor beta chains below all came from one sample that was sequenced in a study of T cell responses to AZD1222 COVID-19 vaccine. Only in-frame clones appear in the TCRdb table, and some are missing; sequencing was by immunoSEQ multiplex PCR. Of about 140,000 clones in the sample, 92% were seen once. The input for sequencing was peripheral blood, taken on day 0 of AZD1222 vaccination. The source is an adult in good health.

The chain has TRBV9 and TRBJ2-1, with TRBD2 matching 7 bases. CDR1 and CDR2 (germline): SGDLS, YYNGEE. The CDR3 loop spans 15 amino acids. Trimming removed 0 bases from V and 0 bases from J; junction bases left unmatched: 0. CDR3 DNA: TGTGCCAGCAGCGTAGGGACTAGCTCCTACAATGAGCAGTTCTTC. Amino acids: CASSVGTSSYNEQFF.

The chain links TRBV20-1 to TRBJ2-3; D is possibly TRBD2 (6 bases). V dropped 3 bases and J dropped 2 bases, with 15 bases sitting between them. Germline V CDR1 and CDR2: DFQATT, SNEGSKA (reference sequence). This CDR3 spans 15 amino acids. The CDR3 is CSASNPGRNTDTQYF. For the CDR3, the DNA is TGCAGTGCTAGTAACCCCGGGAGAAACACAGATACGCAGTATTTT.

J is TRBJ2-5 and V is TRBV7-2, with 10 bases that match TRBD1. V gave up 5 bases and J gave up 5 bases; unmatched junction bases: 11. This CDR3 spans 16 amino acids. The germline V gene encodes CDR1 SGHTA and CDR2 FQGNSA. CDR3 sequence reads: CASSPLRQGATETQYF. DNA for the CDR3: TGTGCCAGCAGCCCGCTAAGACAGGGGGCAACGGAGACCCAGTACTTC.

This chain uses TRBV5-1 with TRBJ2-3; 7 positions match TRBD2. The CDR3 has 13 amino acids. J gave up 7 bases and V 3 bases, and 5 bases lay outside the gene matches. The germline gives CDR1 SGHRS, CDR2 YFSETQ. CDR3 sequence reads: CASSSGGENTQYF. The CDR3 DNA is TGCGCCAGCAGCTCGGGGGGTGAGAATACGCAGTATTTT.

The genes are TRBV30 and TRBJ2-7; the D gene is possibly TRBD2 (6 bases). This CDR3 is built from 14 residues. The V end lost 4 bases, the J end lost 2 bases, and 15 bases lay between the germline ends. Germline V gene sequence: CDR1 GTSNPN, CDR2 SVGIG (reference sequence). CDR3 region: CAWTTDYSTYEQYF. CDR3 sequence (DNA): TGTGCCTGGACCACGGACTATTCTACCTACGAGCAGTACTTC.

V gene TRBV18 combines with J gene TRBJ2-7; possibly TRBD1 for D (5 bases). The CDR3 is 13 amino acids. Germline CDR1 and CDR2: KGHSH and LQKENI. The ends were cut back, 6 bases at V and 6 bases at J, with 15 bases in the middle. DNA for the CDR3: TGTGCCAGCTCGCAATCGCCCAGGGCCGAGCAGTACTTC. This encodes CASSQSPRAEQYF. The full variable domain, with the rest looked up from reference TRBV18 and TRBJ2-7, is NAGVMQNPRHLVRRRGQEARLRCSPMKGHSHVYWYRQLPEEGLKFMVYLQKENIIDESGMPKERFSAEFPKEGPSILRIQQVVRGDSAAYFCASSQSPRAEQYFGPGTRLTVT.

The gene calls are TRBV7-9 and TRBJ2-7; TRBD1 is a possible D gene (6 bases). The CDR3 sequence is 15 residues long. The ends were cut back, 5 bases at V and 3 bases at J, with 17 bases in the middle. The germline V gene encodes CDR1 SEHNR and CDR2 FQNEAQ (reference sequence). The CDR3 nucleotides are TGTGCCAGCAGCCAAGGTACCCCAGGGGTCTACGAGCAGTACTTC. Translating it yields CASSQGTPGVYEQYF.

The chain combines TRBV6-5 with TRBJ1-2; 8 nucleotides agree with TRBD1. In germline, CDR1 is MNHEY, CDR2 SVGAGI. CDR3 size: 14 residues. Trimming at V came to 5 bases and at J to 6 bases, leaving 8 bases not matched to a gene. In DNA, the CDR3 is TGTGCCAGCAGTCCCACGACAGGGGTAAATGGCTACACCTTC. Its translation: CASSPTTGVNGYTF.

This rearrangement joins TRBV29-1 to TRBJ1-4; D unresolved. Germline V gene sequence: CDR1 SQVTM, CDR2 ANQGSEA. The V gene lost 5 bases and the J gene lost 8 bases, with 18 bases spanning the gap. This CDR3 is 14 amino acids long. CDR3 nucleotide sequence: TGCAGCGTTCGGTTATTTCAGGACTACGAAAAACTGTTTTTT. Its translation: CSVRLFQDYEKLFF. The full variable domain, in which reference TRBV29-1 and TRBJ1-4 provide the parts outside the CDR3, is SAVISQKPSRDICQRGTSLTIQCQVDSQVTMMFWYRQQPGQSLTLIATANQGSEATYESGFVIDKFPISRPNLTFSTLTVSNMSPEDSSIYLCSVRLFQDYEKLFFGSGTQLSVL.

This rearrangement joins TRBV9 to TRBJ2-1, with D perhaps TRBD1 or TRBD2 (5 bases each). V lost 4 bases and J 6 bases, leaving 14 bases between the germline ends. The CDR3 is 14 residues long. The germline V gene has CDR1 SGDLS and CDR2 YYNGEE. The CDR3 loop reads CASSSEGKTNEQFF. The CDR3 region has the DNA TGTGCCAGCAGCTCCGAGGGGAAGACCAATGAGCAGTTCTTC.

The V call is TRBV12-5, the J call TRBJ1-5, with D possibly being TRBD1 (5 bases). There are 17 residues in the CDR3. V gave up 1 base and J gave up 2 bases, with 15 bases separating them. Germline assignment: CDR1 LGHNT and CDR2 FRNRAP. The CDR3 nucleotides read TGTGCTAGTGGTTTGGCCCCCGGGGGGTTGGGCAATCAGCCCCAGCATTTT. Translating gives CASGLAPGGLGNQPQHF.

This rearrangement joins TRBV18 to TRBJ1-1; TRBD1 matches at 7 bases. The germline V gene has CDR1 KGHSH and CDR2 LQKENI. This CDR3 is built from 15 residues. V was clipped by 6 bases and J by 7 bases; unmatched bases: 14. The CDR3 sequence: CASSSETGNLVEAFF. The CDR3 coding sequence is TGTGCCAGCTCTTCCGAGACAGGGAATCTTGTTGAAGCTTTCTTT.

The rearrangement joins TRBV12-5 to TRBJ2-1; 10 bases are shared with TRBD2. Per germline, CDR1 LGHNT and CDR2 FRNRAP. V trimming: 0 bases; J trimming: 5 bases; junction bases outside the gene matches: 7. CDR3 length: 17 amino acids. CDR3 region: CASGLVRSSGSHNEQFF. Here the CDR3 DNA reads TGTGCTAGTGGTTTGGTTCGGTCTAGCGGGAGCCACAATGAGCAGTTCTTC. The entire variable domain, with the rest obtained from reference TRBV12-5 and TRBJ2-1, is as follows: DARVTQTPRHKVTEMGQEVTMRCQPILGHNTVFWYRQTMMQGLELLAYFRNRAPLDDSGMPKDRFSAEMPDATLATLKIQPSEPRDSAVYFCASGLVRSSGSHNEQFFGPGTRLTVL.

The chain is built from TRBV10-1 and TRBJ2-1; TRBD1 matches at 7 bases. Trimming took 7 bases from V and 1 from J; bases not matched to a gene: 13. Germline CDR1 reads WNHNN; CDR2 reads SYGVQD (reference sequence). The CDR3 has 17 amino acids. The CDR3 DNA follows: TGCGCCAGCATGCGGACAGGTACCCCTAGTTCCTACAATGAGCAGTTCTTC. This sequence encodes CASMRTGTPSSYNEQFF.

The chain has TRBV3-1 (or the pseudogene TRBV3-2) and TRBJ2-1; D call uncertain. Trimming pared 3 bases from V and 7 bases from J, leaving 16 bases between. The CDR3 spans 15 residues. CDR1 and CDR2 from the germline V gene are LGHDT and YNNKEL (reference sequence). CDR3 DNA: TGTGCCAGCAGCCAGGACCGGATTGCGTATAATGAGCAGTTCTTC. Its translation is CASSQDRIAYNEQFF.

The rearrangement uses TRBV7-9 and TRBJ1-2, with TRBD1 identical over 10 bases. J gave up 5 bases and V 3 bases, and 12 bases lay outside the gene matches. The CDR3 spans 17 residues. Germline CDR1 reads SEHNR; CDR2 reads FQNEAQ (reference sequence). CDR3 residues: CASSFARQGAVSYGYTF. In nucleotides, the CDR3 is TGTGCCAGCAGCTTTGCTCGACAGGGGGCGGTTAGTTATGGCTACACCTTC.

The chain employs TRBV5-6 and TRBJ1-1; D might be TRBD1 (5 bases). The germline CDR1 and CDR2 sequences are SGHDT and YYEEEE. Trimming pared 3 bases from V and 5 bases from J, leaving 8 bases between. The CDR3 spans 12 residues. The CDR3 sequence is CASSWGVTEAFF. Here the CDR3 DNA reads TGTGCCAGCAGCTGGGGGGTAACTGAAGCTTTCTTT.

This clone was detected a few times. The chain employs TRBV2 and TRBJ1-2, with TRBD1 matching over 7 bases. The V gene end was trimmed by 4 bases and the J gene end by 4 bases; junction bases not matched to a gene: 0. CDR3 length: 12 amino acids. Per germline, CDR1 SNHLY and CDR2 FYNNEI. The CDR3 region is CASSGQGYGYTF. The CDR3 coding sequence is TGTGCCAGCAGTGGACAGGGCTATGGCTACACCTTC.

The rearrangement links TRBV5-1 to TRBJ2-1; possible D gene TRBD2, 6 bases. Germline V gene sequence: CDR1 SGHRS, CDR2 YFSETQ. The germline V and J ends were trimmed by 2 bases and 2 bases, with 11 bases remaining between them. The CDR3 is 15 amino acids. The CDR3 bases are TGCGCCAGCAGCTTCGAGGGACTGGCCTACAATGAGCAGTTCTTC. It encodes CASSFEGLAYNEQFF.

The rearrangement joins TRBV3-1 (or the pseudogene TRBV3-2) to TRBJ1-2, with TRBD1 matching over 7 bases. Germline V lookup: CDR1 LGHDT, CDR2 YNNKEL (reference sequence). Losses at the gene ends were 4 bases for V and 4 bases for J; bases not matched to a gene: 9. The CDR3 covers 15 residues. This chain's CDR3 is CASSPQRQGPYGYTF. The CDR3 nucleotides read TGTGCCAGCAGCCCCCAAAGACAGGGCCCCTATGGCTACACCTTC.

The V gene is TRBV7-8, the J gene TRBJ2-3; 10 bases line up with TRBD2. Trimming at V came to 1 base and at J to 3 bases, leaving 7 bases not matched to a gene. CDR1 and CDR2 from the germline V gene are SGHVS and FQNEAQ. The CDR3 has 17 residues. CDR3: CASSLVPSGSGTDTQYF. The CDR3 DNA is TGTGCCAGCAGCTTAGTTCCTAGCGGGAGCGGGACAGATACGCAGTATTTT.

In nucleotides, the CDR3 is TGTGCCTGGAGCCTGATGGGCCTAGAGAATTCACCCCTCCACTTT. This gives the protein CAWSLMGLENSPLHF. The V and J genes are TRBV30 and TRBJ1-6; no firm D call. Germline assignment: CDR1 GTSNPN and CDR2 SVGIG (reference sequence). V shed 3 bases and J shed 7 bases, with 16 bases lying between them. The CDR3 runs to 15 residues.

The chain carries TRBV19 and TRBJ2-7, with 14 bases that match TRBD2. Germline V lookup: CDR1 LNHDA, CDR2 SQIVND (reference sequence). The CDR3 sequence is 16 residues long. The ends lost 6 bases at V and 2 bases at J; junction bases unmatched: 6. CDR3 bases: TGTGCCAGTAGGGGGACTAGCGGGAGTGCAGCCTACGAGCAGTACTTC. Its translation: CASRGTSGSAAYEQYF.

The chain uses TRBV18 and TRBJ1-2; no clear D gene. Trimming shortened V by 0 bases and J by 0 bases, and 17 bases separated the two germline ends. CDR1 KGHSH and CDR2 LQKENI come from the germline V gene. This CDR3 spans 18 amino acids. Written as DNA, the CDR3 is TGTGCCAGCTCACCACCGGTTGCGACGCGTCCCACTAACTATGGCTACACCTTC. It is translated as CASSPPVATRPTNYGYTF.

This chain links TRBV19 with TRBJ1-1; D is perhaps TRBD1 (5 bases). In germline, CDR1 is LNHDA, CDR2 SQIVND (reference sequence). The CDR3 totals 14 residues. V lost 5 bases and J 5 bases, leaving 15 bases between the germline ends. As DNA, the CDR3 is TGTGCCAGTAGTGACAGACCTCTAAGGACTGAAGCTTTCTTT. Translation gives CASSDRPLRTEAFF. Looking up the rest from reference TRBV19 and TRBJ1-1 gives the full variable domain: DGGITQSPKYLFRKEGQNVTLSCEQNLNHDAMYWYRQDPGQGLRLIYYSQIVNDFQKGDIAEGYSVSREKKESFPLTVTSAQKNPTAFYLCASSDRPLRTEAFFGQGTRLTVV.

J is TRBJ1-1 and V is TRBV20-1; unclear D gene. The CDR3 totals 14 residues. Germline V gene sequence: CDR1 DFQATT, CDR2 SNEGSKA (reference sequence). V lost 3 bases and J 11 bases, leaving 22 bases between the germline ends. CDR3 in amino acids: CSASADGFEILAFF. CDR3 sequence (DNA): TGCAGTGCTAGTGCGGACGGTTTTGAAATTCTGGCTTTCTTT.

The CDR3 reads CAWISLADYNEQFF. CDR3 DNA sequence: TGTGCCTGGATTTCTCTAGCGGACTACAATGAGCAGTTCTTC. The chain uses TRBV30 and TRBJ2-1, with 7 bases fitting TRBD2. The CDR3 consists of 14 residues. Germline assignment: CDR1 GTSNPN and CDR2 SVGIG (reference sequence). The V gene end was trimmed by 4 bases and the J gene end by 3 bases; junction bases not matched to a gene: 6. Using reference TRBV30 and TRBJ2-1 for the parts outside the CDR3, the full variable domain is SQTIHQWPATLVQPVGSPLSLECTVEGTSNPNLYWYRQAAGRGLQLLFYSVGIGQISSEVPQNLSASRPQDRQFILSSKKLLLSDSGFYLCAWISLADYNEQFFGPGTRLTVL.

The CDR3 nucleotides read TGTGCCAGTAGTATAGTTGGGACATCGAACTATGGCTACACCTTC. Translated: CASSIVGTSNYGYTF. The V gene is TRBV19, the J gene TRBJ1-2, with D possibly TRBD1 on 6 matching bases. Germline-derived CDR1 and CDR2 are LNHDA and SQIVND (reference sequence). CDR3 length: 15 residues. V lost 1 base and J lost 2, with 11 bases in between.

The chain has TRBV30 and TRBJ1-1, with unresolved D. CDR1 GTSNPN and CDR2 SVGIG come from the germline V gene (reference sequence). V was shortened by 4 bases and J by 7 bases, with 7 bases between the two germline ends. The CDR3 spans 10 residues. CDR3: CAWIMGEAFF. Written as DNA, the CDR3 is TGTGCCTGGATAATGGGTGAAGCTTTCTTT.

This clone was seen only once. This chain uses TRBV7-9 with TRBJ2-1; no definite D call. Trimming cost V 4 bases and J 12 bases, with 7 bases left between them. CDR3 length: 10 amino acids. Germline V gene data show CDR1 as SEHNR and CDR2 as FQNEAQ (reference sequence). CDR3 nucleotides: TGTGCCAGCAGCTCCCTGGGGCAGTTCTTC. As protein: CASSSLGQFF.

The CDR3 sequence is CASSPRGAYTEAFF. The CDR3 nucleotides are TGTGCCAGCAGCCCTAGAGGGGCTTACACTGAAGCTTTCTTT. V usage is TRBV7-2 and J usage is TRBJ1-1; weak D call: TRBD1 (5 bases). V lost 5 bases, J lost 3 bases, and 13 bases lay in between. The CDR3 contains 14 residues. Germline loops: CDR1 SGHTA, CDR2 FQGNSA.